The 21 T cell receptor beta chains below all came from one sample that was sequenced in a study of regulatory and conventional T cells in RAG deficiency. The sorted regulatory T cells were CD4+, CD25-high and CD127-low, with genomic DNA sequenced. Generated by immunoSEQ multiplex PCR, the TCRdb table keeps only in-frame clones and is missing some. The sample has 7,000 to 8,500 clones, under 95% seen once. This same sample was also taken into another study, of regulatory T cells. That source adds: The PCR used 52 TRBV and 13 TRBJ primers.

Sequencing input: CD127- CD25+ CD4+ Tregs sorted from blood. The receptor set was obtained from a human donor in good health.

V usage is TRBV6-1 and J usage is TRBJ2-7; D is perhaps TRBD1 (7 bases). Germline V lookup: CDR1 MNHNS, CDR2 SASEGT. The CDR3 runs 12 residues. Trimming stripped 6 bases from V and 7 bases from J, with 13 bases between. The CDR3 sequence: CASREAGGEQYF. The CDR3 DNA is TGTGCCAGCAGGGAGGCAGGGGGGGAGCAGTACTTC.

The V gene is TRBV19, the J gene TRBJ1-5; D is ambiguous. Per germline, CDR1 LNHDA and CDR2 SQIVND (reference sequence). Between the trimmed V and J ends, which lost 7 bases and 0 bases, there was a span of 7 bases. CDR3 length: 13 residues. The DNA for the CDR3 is TGTGCCAGTAACACATATAGCAATCAGCCCCAGCATTTT. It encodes CASNTYSNQPQHF.

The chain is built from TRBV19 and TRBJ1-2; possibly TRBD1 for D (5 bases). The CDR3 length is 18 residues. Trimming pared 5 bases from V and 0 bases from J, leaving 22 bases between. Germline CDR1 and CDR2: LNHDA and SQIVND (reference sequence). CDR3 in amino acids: CASSPRGGNPQTNYGYTF. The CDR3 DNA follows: TGTGCCAGTAGTCCTCGCGGGGGGAACCCTCAAACTAACTATGGCTACACCTTC.

The CDR3 spells CASSESQEDNSPLHF. The CDR3 coding sequence is TGTGCCAGCAGTGAATCCCAGGAGGATAATTCACCCCTCCACTTT. The V call is TRBV25-1, the J call TRBJ1-6; D remains ambiguous. Germline CDR1 is MGHDK and CDR2 is SYGVNS. V dropped 1 base and J dropped 5 bases, with 9 bases sitting between them. The CDR3 has 15 residues. Looking up the rest from reference TRBV25-1 and TRBJ1-6 gives the full variable domain: EADIYQTPRYLVIGTGKKITLECSQTMGHDKMYWYQQDPGMELHLIHYSYGVNSTEKGDLSSESTVSRIRTEHFPLTLESARPSHTSQYLCASSESQEDNSPLHFGNGTRLTVT.

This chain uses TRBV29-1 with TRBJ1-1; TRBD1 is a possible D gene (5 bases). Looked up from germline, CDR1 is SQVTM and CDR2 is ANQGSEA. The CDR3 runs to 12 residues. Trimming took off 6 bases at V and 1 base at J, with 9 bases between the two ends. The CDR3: CSVGRANTEAFF. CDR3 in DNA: TGCAGCGTCGGCAGGGCGAACACTGAAGCTTTCTTT.

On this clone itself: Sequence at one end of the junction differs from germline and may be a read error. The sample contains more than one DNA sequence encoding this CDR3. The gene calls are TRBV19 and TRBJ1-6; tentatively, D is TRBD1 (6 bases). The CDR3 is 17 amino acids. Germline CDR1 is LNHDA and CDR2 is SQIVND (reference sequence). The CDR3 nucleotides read TGTGCCAGTAGTGTCCCGCAGGGGCACAAATTTAATTCCCCCCTCCACTTT. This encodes CASSVPQGHKFNSPLHF.

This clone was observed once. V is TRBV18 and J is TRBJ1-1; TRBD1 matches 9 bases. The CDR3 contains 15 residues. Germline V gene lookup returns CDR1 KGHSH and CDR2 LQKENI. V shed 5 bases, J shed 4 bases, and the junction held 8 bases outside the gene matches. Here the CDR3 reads CASSSRTGAGTEAFF. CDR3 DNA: TGTGCCAGCTCATCAAGGACAGGGGCGGGCACTGAAGCTTTCTTT.

CDR3: CASSGGQGVSGNTIYF. The CDR3 DNA reads TGTGCCAGCAGTGGGGGACAGGGGGTCTCTGGAAACACCATATATTTT. V and J are TRBV6-1 and TRBJ1-3; 11 positions agree with TRBD1. CDR1 and CDR2 from the germline V gene are MNHNS and SASEGT. J was trimmed by 0 bases and V by 4 bases; bases with no gene match: 2. The length of the CDR3 is 16 residues.

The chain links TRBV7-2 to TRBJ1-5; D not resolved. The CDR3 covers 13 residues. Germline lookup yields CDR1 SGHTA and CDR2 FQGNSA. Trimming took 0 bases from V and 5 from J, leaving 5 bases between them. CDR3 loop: CASSLAGDQPQHF. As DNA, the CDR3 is TGTGCCAGCAGCTTAGCCGGAGATCAGCCCCAGCATTTT.

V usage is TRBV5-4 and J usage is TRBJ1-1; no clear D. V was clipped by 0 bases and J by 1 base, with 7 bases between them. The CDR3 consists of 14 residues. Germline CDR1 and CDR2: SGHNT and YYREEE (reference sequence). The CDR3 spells CASSLGEKNTEAFF. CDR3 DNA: TGTGCCAGCAGCTTGGGCGAAAAGAACACTGAAGCTTTCTTT.

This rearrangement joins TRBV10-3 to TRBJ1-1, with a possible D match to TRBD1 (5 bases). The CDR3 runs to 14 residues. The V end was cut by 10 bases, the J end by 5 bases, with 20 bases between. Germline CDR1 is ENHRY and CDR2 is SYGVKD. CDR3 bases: TGTGCCAGCGGCCCGCGGGGGACGGGTACTGAAGCTTTCTTT. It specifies CASGPRGTGTEAFF.

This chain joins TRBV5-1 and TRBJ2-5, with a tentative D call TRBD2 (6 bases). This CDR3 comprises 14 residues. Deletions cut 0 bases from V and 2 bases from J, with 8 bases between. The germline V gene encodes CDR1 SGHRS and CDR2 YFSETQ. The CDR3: CASSLGGIQETQYF. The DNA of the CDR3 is TGCGCCAGCAGCTTGGGCGGGATTCAAGAGACCCAGTACTTC.

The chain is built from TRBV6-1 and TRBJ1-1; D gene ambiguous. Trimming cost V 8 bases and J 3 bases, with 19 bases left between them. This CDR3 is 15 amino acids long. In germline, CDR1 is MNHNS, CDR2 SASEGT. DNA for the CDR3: TGTGCCAGCTCTACCCTACAGCCGTGGGACACTGAAGCTTTCTTT. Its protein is CASSTLQPWDTEAFF.

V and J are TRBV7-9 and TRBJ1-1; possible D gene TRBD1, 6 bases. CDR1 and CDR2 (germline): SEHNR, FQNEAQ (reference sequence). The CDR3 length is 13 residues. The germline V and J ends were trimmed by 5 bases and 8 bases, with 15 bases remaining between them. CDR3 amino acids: CASSPLRGAEAFF. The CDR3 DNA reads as TGTGCCAGCAGCCCCCTTCGGGGGGCGGAAGCTTTCTTT.

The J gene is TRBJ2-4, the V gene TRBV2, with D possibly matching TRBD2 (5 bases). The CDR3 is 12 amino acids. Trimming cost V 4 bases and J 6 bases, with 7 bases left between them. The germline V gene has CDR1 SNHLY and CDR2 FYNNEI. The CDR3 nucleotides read TGTGCCAGCAGTGGGGAGTTAAACATTCAGTACTTC. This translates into CASSGELNIQYF.

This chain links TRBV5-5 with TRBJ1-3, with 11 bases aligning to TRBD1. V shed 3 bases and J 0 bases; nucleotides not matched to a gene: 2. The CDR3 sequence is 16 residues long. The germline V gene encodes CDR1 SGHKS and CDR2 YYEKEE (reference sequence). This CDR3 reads CASSWGQGDSGNTIYF. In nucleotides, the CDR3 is TGTGCCAGCAGCTGGGGACAGGGGGACTCTGGAAACACCATATATTTT.

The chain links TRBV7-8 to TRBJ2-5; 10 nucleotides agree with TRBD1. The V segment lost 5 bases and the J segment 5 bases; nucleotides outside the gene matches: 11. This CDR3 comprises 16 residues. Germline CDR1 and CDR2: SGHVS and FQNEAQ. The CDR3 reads CASSRGATGGAETQYF. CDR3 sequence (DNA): TGTGCCAGCAGCCGAGGGGCGACAGGGGGCGCGGAGACCCAGTACTTC. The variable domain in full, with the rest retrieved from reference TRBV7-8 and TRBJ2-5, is GAGVSQSPRYKVAKRGQDVALRCDPISGHVSLFWYQQALGQGPEFLTYFQNEAQLDKSGLPSDRFFAERPEGSVSTLKIQRTQQEDSAVYLCASSRGATGGAETQYFGPGTRLLVL.

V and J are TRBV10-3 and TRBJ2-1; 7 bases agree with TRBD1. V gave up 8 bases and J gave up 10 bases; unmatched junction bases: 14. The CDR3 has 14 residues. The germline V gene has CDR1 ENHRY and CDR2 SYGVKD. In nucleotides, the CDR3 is TGTGCCATCGGTCCCGAGGGGGCCCTTGGGGAGCAGTTCTTC. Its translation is CAIGPEGALGEQFF.

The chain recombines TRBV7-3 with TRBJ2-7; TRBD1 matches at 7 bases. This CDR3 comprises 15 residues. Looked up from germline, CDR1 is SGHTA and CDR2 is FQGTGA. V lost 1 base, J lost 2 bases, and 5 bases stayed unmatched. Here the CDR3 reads CASSLSGQGAYEQYF. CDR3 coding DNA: TGTGCCAGCAGCTTAAGCGGCCAGGGGGCCTACGAGCAGTACTTC.

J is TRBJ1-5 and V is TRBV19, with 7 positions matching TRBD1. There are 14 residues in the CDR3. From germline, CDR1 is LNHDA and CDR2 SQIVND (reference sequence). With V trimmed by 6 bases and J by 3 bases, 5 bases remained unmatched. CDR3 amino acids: CASSKGTDNQPQHF. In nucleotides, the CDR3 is TGTGCCAGTAGCAAAGGGACAGACAATCAGCCCCAGCATTTT.

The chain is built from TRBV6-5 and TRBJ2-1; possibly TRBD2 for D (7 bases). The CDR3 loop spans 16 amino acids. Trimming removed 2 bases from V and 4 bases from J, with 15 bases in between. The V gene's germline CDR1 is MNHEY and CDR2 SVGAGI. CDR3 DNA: TGTGCCAGCAGTTACGGGACGGGGGGACATTACAATGAGCAGTTCTTC. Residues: CASSYGTGGHYNEQFF.